These 11 T cell receptor beta chains were all obtained from the same sample, sequenced in a study of OX40 agonist ivuxolimab in advanced cancers. Sequenced by immunoSEQ multiplex PCR; TCRdb stores in-frame clones only, minus some. This sample yields roughly 44,000 clones, of which more than 75% are seen a single time; approximately 13% belongs to the top ten. The sequencing here drew on CD4+ or CD8+ T cells sorted from blood, taken in a trial of the OX40 agonist ivuxolimab. These receptor sequences come from an adult with an advanced solid tumor such as melanoma, head and neck, liver or kidney cancer.

The rearrangement links TRBV5-4 to TRBJ2-7; perhaps D is TRBD1 or TRBD2 (6 bases each). The CDR3 is 15 amino acids. The V gene lost 0 bases and the J gene lost 0 bases, with 10 bases spanning the gap. Germline assignment: CDR1 SGHNT and CDR2 YYREEE (reference sequence). The CDR3 region is CASSLAGASSYEQYF. For the CDR3, the DNA is TGTGCCAGCAGCTTGGCGGGGGCTTCCTCCTACGAGCAGTACTTC.

The chain carries TRBV14 and TRBJ2-1, with a weak D call TRBD1 (5 bases). The CDR3 runs to 16 residues. V gave up 0 bases and J gave up 6 bases, with 15 bases separating them. The V gene's germline CDR1 is SGHDN and CDR2 FVKESK. CDR3 sequence (DNA): TGTGCCAGCAGCCAAGAGGGGCGTCATGCGGTCAATGAGCAGTTCTTC. It codes for CASSQEGRHAVNEQFF.

The J gene is TRBJ1-5, the V gene TRBV10-3, with a tentative D call TRBD1 (5 bases). The germline V gene encodes CDR1 ENHRY and CDR2 SYGVKD. V was clipped by 3 bases and J by 0 bases, with 12 bases between them. This CDR3 region has 16 residues. CDR3 sequence: CAISDWARDSNQPQHF. The CDR3 DNA follows: TGTGCCATCAGTGATTGGGCCAGGGATAGCAATCAGCCCCAGCATTTT.

This rearrangement joins TRBV5-1 to TRBJ2-1, with D tentatively TRBD1 or TRBD2 (5 bases each). The CDR3 covers 17 residues. CDR1 SGHRS and CDR2 YFSETQ come from the germline V gene. V lost 4 bases and J lost 0, with 17 bases in between. Written as DNA, the CDR3 is TGCGCCAGCAGCCCCCCCAAAGGGGAGAGCTCCTACAATGAGCAGTTCTTC. Its protein product is CASSPPKGESSYNEQFF.

The chain uses TRBV7-9 and TRBJ1-3; TRBD1 aligns across 7 bases. J lost 0 bases, V lost 1 base, and 6 bases had no gene match. Germline V gives CDR1 SEHNR, CDR2 FQNEAQ (reference sequence). The CDR3 has 17 amino acids. The CDR3 bases are TGTGCCAGCAGCTTAGGTAGGGACAGAGTCTCTGGAAACACCATATATTTT. Translating gives CASSLGRDRVSGNTIYF.

The gene calls are TRBV21-1 and TRBJ2-7; the D segment call TRBD2 is taken from the table without a DNA check. TRBV21-1 is a pseudogene. The CDR3 extends over 16 amino acids. The CDR3 nucleotides read TGTGCCAGCAGCAAAAACCGCGGGGGGGGAGTATACGAGCAGTACTTC. Protein product: CASSKNRGGGVYEQYF.

The genes are TRBV27 and TRBJ2-2; D remains ambiguous. The CDR3 runs 13 residues. Germline V gene data show CDR1 as MNHEY and CDR2 as SMNVEV (reference sequence). Trimming removed 0 bases at V and 4 bases at J, with 3 bases between. The CDR3 reads CASSLSVTGELFF. Written as DNA, the CDR3 is TGTGCCAGCAGTTTATCGGTCACCGGGGAGCTGTTTTTT.

The chain has TRBV7-6 and TRBJ2-7, with D perhaps matching TRBD1 (5 bases). Germline V gives CDR1 SGHVS, CDR2 FNYEAQ. Trimming removed 5 bases from V and 0 bases from J, with 14 bases in between. CDR3 length: 15 residues. The CDR3: CASSHGQGSSYEQYF. Written as DNA, the CDR3 is TGTGCCAGCAGCCATGGTCAGGGAAGCTCCTACGAGCAGTACTTC.

As concerns this clone: A junction end diverges from the germline sequence, so it may reflect a read error. The chain recombines TRBV6-1 with TRBJ1-4; no clear D. CDR1 and CDR2 (germline): MNHNS, SASEGT. The CDR3 runs to 14 residues. Here the CDR3 DNA reads TGTGCCAGCAATGAAGGGAAGGGCAATGAAAAACTGTTTTTT. Amino acid sequence: CASNEGKGNEKLFF.

This chain joins TRBV11-3 and TRBJ1-3; D gene unclear. The CDR3 sequence is 15 residues long. CDR1 and CDR2 from the germline V gene are SGHNT and YENEEA. The ends were cut back, 5 bases at V and 0 bases at J, with 11 bases in the middle. CDR3 in amino acids: CASSPRTSSGNTIYF. The CDR3 DNA is TGTGCCAGCAGCCCCCGGACGAGCTCTGGAAACACCATATATTTT.

The rearrangement links TRBV27 to TRBJ2-2; maybe TRBD2 (5 bases). V lost 3 bases to trimming and J lost 8 bases, with 10 bases between them. The CDR3 is 13 amino acids. Germline V gives CDR1 MNHEY, CDR2 SMNVEV (reference sequence). In DNA form, the CDR3 reads TGTGCCAGCAGTTTCAGCGGATCAGGGGAGCTGTTTTTT. Translation gives CASSFSGSGELFF.